One and the same sample provided the 27 T cell receptor beta chains below, sequenced in a study of cytomegalovirus exposure and HLA in healthy donors. 60 Vbeta and 13 Jbeta primers were used in PCR. Libraries were prepared by immunoSEQ multiplex PCR; TCRdb keeps only in-frame clonotypes and omits some of them. The data hold some 120,000 clones, with over 60% observed a single time. Sequenced sample: PBMCs. All receptors come from an older woman in good health and CMV-seropositive.

This clone was seen only a few times. The genes are TRBV5-1 and TRBJ2-3; weak D call: TRBD1 (5 bases). V was cut by 0 bases and J by 2 bases, with 7 bases left in between. Germline lookup yields CDR1 SGHRS and CDR2 YFSETQ. The CDR3 contains 14 residues. Here the CDR3 reads CASSLDRNTDTQYF. Written as DNA, the CDR3 is TGCGCCAGCAGCTTGGACAGGAACACAGATACGCAGTATTTT.

This chain joins TRBV10-3 and TRBJ2-7, with 11 positions matching TRBD2. Trimming at V came to 4 bases and at J to 5 bases, leaving 4 bases not matched to a gene. The CDR3 is 14 residues long. CDR1 ENHRY and CDR2 SYGVKD come from the germline V gene. The CDR3, as DNA: TGTGCCATCAGTGGGGGGACTAGCGGCCACGAGCAGTACTTC. Amino acids: CAISGGTSGHEQYF.

The chain recombines TRBV28 with TRBJ1-3, with 7 nucleotides matching TRBD1. The CDR3 has 16 amino acids. Germline values: CDR1 MDHEN, CDR2 SYDVKM. Losses at the gene ends were 6 bases for V and 5 bases for J; bases not matched to a gene: 13. CDR3 DNA sequence: TGTGCCAGCAGGAAACTAACGGGACAGCTTAGAAACACCATATATTTT. Translation gives CASRKLTGQLRNTIYF.

V is TRBV6-1 and J is TRBJ1-2; D may be TRBD1 (5 bases). The CDR3 contains 14 residues. Trimming pared 0 bases from V and 4 bases from J, leaving 9 bases between. Per germline, CDR1 MNHNS and CDR2 SASEGT. CDR3 coding DNA: TGTGCCAGCAGTGAAGCGGGGCGGTTCTATGGCTACACCTTC. Protein product: CASSEAGRFYGYTF.

In nucleotides, the CDR3 is TGTGCCAGCAGTGGAATACACCCAACCTACGAGCAGTACTTC. As protein: CASSGIHPTYEQYF. The V gene is TRBV6-1, the J gene TRBJ2-7; no clear D. Trimming removed 4 bases from V and 2 bases from J, with 12 bases in between. Germline assignment: CDR1 MNHNS and CDR2 SASEGT. The CDR3 has 14 amino acids.

The count of this clone is one. This sequence joins TRBV6-6 and TRBJ1-1; tentatively, D is TRBD1 (5 bases). Germline V gene data show CDR1 as MNHNY and CDR2 as SVGAGI (reference sequence). This CDR3 region has 13 residues. Trimming pared 5 bases from V and 6 bases from J, leaving 13 bases between. The CDR3, as DNA: TGTGCCAGCAGTCCTCAGCAGGGCCCTGAAGCTTTCTTT. Translated: CASSPQQGPEAFF.

The chain combines TRBV4-3 with TRBJ2-2; 7 bases are shared with TRBD2. CDR1 and CDR2 (germline): LGHNA, YSLEER. The CDR3 is 14 residues long. V shed 3 bases and J 5 bases; nucleotides not matched to a gene: 3. Here the CDR3 DNA reads TGCGCCAGCAGCCACTCCGGGGGGACCGGGGAGCTGTTTTTT. It is translated as CASSHSGGTGELFF.

This clone is a singleton in its sample. This sequence joins TRBV30 and TRBJ2-7; no clear D. CDR1 and CDR2 (germline): GTSNPN, SVGIG (reference sequence). The CDR3 is 11 residues long. Trimming shortened V by 0 bases and J by 4 bases, and 4 bases separated the two germline ends. This CDR3 is CAWSVQYEQYF. In DNA, the CDR3 is TGTGCCTGGAGTGTACAGTACGAGCAGTACTTC.

The V call is TRBV6-7, the J call TRBJ2-2, with TRBD1 matching over 7 bases. TRBV6-7 is given ORF status, its function remaining uncertain. The ends lost 6 bases at V and 0 bases at J; junction bases unmatched: 10. The CDR3 loop spans 17 amino acids. In nucleotides, the CDR3 is TGTGCCAGCAGGTTACAGGGGCCCCTCGCGAACACCGGGGAGCTGTTTTTT. Amino acid sequence: CASRLQGPLANTGELFF.

This clone was counted a few times. The gene calls are TRBV28 and TRBJ2-4, with D tentatively TRBD1 (5 bases). Looked up from germline, CDR1 is MDHEN and CDR2 is SYDVKM. This CDR3 region has 17 residues. The germline V and J ends were trimmed by 5 bases and 2 bases, with 19 bases remaining between them. For the CDR3, the DNA is TGTGCCAGCAGTAGTTTCGACAGACAAGATTCCAAAAACATTCAGTACTTC. Translating it yields CASSSFDRQDSKNIQYF.

The genes are TRBV30 and TRBJ2-3, with 12 bases that match TRBD2. Germline assignment: CDR1 GTSNPN and CDR2 SVGIG (reference sequence). V was pared by 4 bases and J by 0 bases, with 5 bases of the junction left unmatched. The CDR3 extends over 16 amino acids. CDR3 in amino acids: CAWTGLAGHSTDTQYF. The CDR3 nucleotides are TGTGCCTGGACTGGACTAGCGGGGCATAGCACAGATACGCAGTATTTT.

CDR3 amino acids: CASTLDTYEQYF. CDR3 DNA: TGTGCCAGCACGTTGGACACCTACGAGCAGTACTTC. The V call is TRBV2, the J call TRBJ2-7; the D gene is possibly TRBD1 (5 bases). Trimming removed 7 bases from V and 2 bases from J, with 9 bases in between. Germline-derived CDR1 and CDR2 are SNHLY and FYNNEI. This CDR3 has 12 residues.

This chain links TRBV30 with TRBJ2-7, with D possibly being TRBD2 (6 bases). Germline V lookup: CDR1 GTSNPN, CDR2 SVGIG (reference sequence). With 8 bases removed from V and 1 base from J, the gap between germline ends came to 12 bases. The CDR3 runs 12 residues. The CDR3 here is CATGRGSYEQYF. CDR3 in DNA: TGTGCCACAGGCCGGGGGTCCTACGAGCAGTACTTC.

V gene TRBV29-1 combines with J gene TRBJ1-4; tentatively, D is TRBD1 (5 bases). CDR1 and CDR2 (germline): SQVTM, ANQGSEA. The CDR3 runs 15 residues. V lost 3 bases, J lost 4 bases, and 15 bases lay in between. The chain's CDR3 is CSVEEGGTGNEKLFF. DNA of the CDR3: TGCAGCGTTGAGGAGGGCGGGACCGGTAATGAAAAACTGTTTTTT.

This chain uses TRBV11-2 with TRBJ2-1; 7 bases align to TRBD2. The V and J ends lost 1 base and 0 bases, in that order; junction bases with no gene match: 12. Germline CDR1 SGHAT, CDR2 FQNNGV. This CDR3 has 19 residues. As DNA, the CDR3 is TGTGCCAGCAGCTTAGGGGAACTAGCGAGACTAAGCTCCTACAATGAGCAGTTCTTC. The encoded protein is CASSLGELARLSSYNEQFF.

The chain is built from TRBV11-2 and TRBJ2-2, with D possibly being TRBD1 (6 bases). Between the trimmed V and J ends, which lost 5 bases and 4 bases, there was a span of 17 bases. Germline V gene sequence: CDR1 SGHAT, CDR2 FQNNGV. This CDR3 region has 16 residues. The CDR3 reads CASSELLGASTGELFF. Here the CDR3 DNA reads TGTGCCAGCAGCGAACTGTTGGGGGCGAGCACCGGGGAGCTGTTTTTT.

The chain links TRBV28 to TRBJ1-2, with D tentatively TRBD1 (5 bases). Germline V gene lookup returns CDR1 MDHEN and CDR2 SYDVKM. V dropped 3 bases and J dropped 8 bases, with 28 bases sitting between them. The CDR3 is 18 residues long. Here the CDR3 reads CASSFFLSGGLGLWGYTF. Written as DNA, the CDR3 is TGTGCCAGCAGTTTTTTTCTTTCGGGGGGACTGGGCCTTTGGGGCTACACCTTC.

Comments on this clone: At one end the junction does not follow the germline gene, possibly because of a read error. The same CDR3 can be traced to other DNA sequences in this sample. In DNA form, the CDR3 reads TGTGCCAGCAGTTCCACCTCTAGCACCGGGGAGCTGTTTTTC. It is translated as CASSSTSSTGELFF. The genes are TRBV7-3 and TRBJ2-2; a weak D match, TRBD2 (5 bases). The germline V gene encodes CDR1 SGHTA and CDR2 FQGTGA. The CDR3 covers 14 residues.

This chain joins TRBV9 and TRBJ2-1; tentatively, D is TRBD2 (6 bases). The CDR3 length is 14 residues. CDR1 and CDR2 (germline): SGDLS, YYNGEE. V lost 4 bases and J 10 bases, leaving 18 bases between the germline ends. CDR3 residues: CASSPDYRGNEQFF. CDR3 nucleotides: TGTGCCAGCAGCCCGGACTATCGGGGGAACGAGCAGTTCTTC.

The chain combines TRBV5-4 with TRBJ2-5; TRBD1 matches 9 bases. Trimming took 0 bases from V and 5 from J; bases not matched to a gene: 5. Germline CDR1 and CDR2: SGHNT and YYREEE (reference sequence). The CDR3 is made up of 15 amino acids. CDR3 residues: CASSLDRGQGETQYF. The CDR3, as DNA: TGTGCCAGCAGCTTGGACAGGGGGCAAGGGGAGACCCAGTACTTC.

V is TRBV2 and J is TRBJ2-7, with D possibly TRBD2 on 5 matching bases. CDR1 is SNHLY, CDR2 FYNNEI, per germline. Trimming stripped 7 bases from V and 0 bases from J, with 13 bases between. The CDR3 consists of 14 residues. The CDR3 region is CASISPGSSYEQYF. As DNA, the CDR3 is TGTGCCAGCATTTCCCCGGGGAGCTCCTACGAGCAGTACTTC.

This chain joins TRBV5-1 and TRBJ1-1; D may be TRBD1 (6 bases). This CDR3 is 19 amino acids long. CDR1 and CDR2 (germline): SGHRS, YFSETQ. Trimming cost V 3 bases and J 1 base, with 25 bases left between them. CDR3 sequence: CASSYYTRTETSRNTEAFF. As DNA, the CDR3 is TGCGCCAGCAGCTACTACACTAGGACAGAAACTTCTAGGAACACTGAAGCTTTCTTT.

The chain links TRBV15 to TRBJ1-1; possible D gene TRBD1, 6 bases. Germline V lookup: CDR1 LNHNV, CDR2 YYDKDF (reference sequence). Trimming took off 3 bases at V and 8 bases at J, with 13 bases between the two ends. The CDR3 runs 13 residues. This CDR3 reads CATSRDPGTEAFF. DNA for the CDR3: TGTGCCACCAGCAGGGACCCCGGGACAGAAGCTTTCTTT.

V is TRBV5-1 and J is TRBJ2-3; tentative D call: TRBD2 (6 bases). Trimming cost V 4 bases and J 2 bases, with 11 bases left between them. This CDR3 spans 14 amino acids. The germline gives CDR1 SGHRS, CDR2 YFSETQ. In DNA, the CDR3 is TGCGCCAGCAGCCCCGGGACTGTCACAGATACGCAGTATTTT. As protein: CASSPGTVTDTQYF.

This chain links TRBV5-1 with TRBJ1-2, with D possibly matching TRBD1 (5 bases). V shed 0 bases and J shed 8 bases, with 11 bases lying between them. This CDR3 is 13 amino acids long. CDR1 and CDR2 (germline): SGHRS, YFSETQ. DNA of the CDR3: TGCGCCAGCAGCTTGGACGGGGGGAAAGGCTACACCTTC. Translated, it gives CASSLDGGKGYTF. Variable domain in full (rest from reference TRBV5-1 and TRBJ1-2): KAGVTQTPRYLIKTRGQQVTLSCSPISGHRSVSWYQQTPGQGLQFLFEYFSETQRNKGNFPGRFSGRQFSNSRSEMNVSTLELGDSALYLCASSLDGGKGYTFGSGTRLTVV.

This clone showed up just a few times. The chain recombines TRBV4-1 with TRBJ2-5; 9 bases fit TRBD1. The germline V gene encodes CDR1 MGHRA and CDR2 YSYEKL. Unmatched junction bases numbered 5, after V lost 4 bases and J lost 5 bases. The CDR3 is 14 amino acids. This chain's CDR3 is CASSRDRAMETQYF. CDR3 in DNA: TGCGCCAGCAGCCGGGACAGGGCTATGGAGACCCAGTACTTC.

The chain recombines TRBV6-6 with TRBJ2-3; TRBD2 matches 11 bases. CDR3 length: 16 residues. Losses at the gene ends were 3 bases for V and 6 bases for J; bases not matched to a gene: 8. Germline CDR1 is MNHNY and CDR2 is SVGAGI (reference sequence). Written as DNA, the CDR3 is TGTGCCAGCAGTTATCTAGCGGGGGGATCTGTGGATACGCAGTATTTT. This translates into CASSYLAGGSVDTQYF.